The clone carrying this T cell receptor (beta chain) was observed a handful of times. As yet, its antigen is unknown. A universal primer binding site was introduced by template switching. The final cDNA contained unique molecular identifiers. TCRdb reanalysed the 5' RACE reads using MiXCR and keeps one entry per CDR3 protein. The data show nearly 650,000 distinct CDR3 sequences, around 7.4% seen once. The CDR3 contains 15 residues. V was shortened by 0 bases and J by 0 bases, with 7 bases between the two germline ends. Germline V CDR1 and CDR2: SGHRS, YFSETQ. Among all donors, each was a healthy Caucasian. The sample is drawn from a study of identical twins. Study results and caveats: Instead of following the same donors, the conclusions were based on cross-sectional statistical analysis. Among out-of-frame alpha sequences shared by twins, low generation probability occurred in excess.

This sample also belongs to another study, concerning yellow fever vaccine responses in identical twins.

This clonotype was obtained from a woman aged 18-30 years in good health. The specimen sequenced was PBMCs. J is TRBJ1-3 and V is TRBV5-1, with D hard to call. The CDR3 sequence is CASSLDFSSGNTIYF. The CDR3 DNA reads TGCGCCAGCAGCTTGGACTTCAGCTCTGGAAACACCATATATTTT.